This entry lists 5 T cell receptor beta chains sequenced from one sample in a study of regulatory T cells in long-lasting Graves disease. Through Arm-PCR of CDR3 regions and iRepertoire HTBI primers, TCR beta libraries were built. TCRdb re-analysed the multiplex PCR reads in MiXCR, keeping a single row per CDR3 protein. The repertoire has 400,000 to 500,000 distinct CDR3 sequences, about a fifth of them found once; the top ten carry approximately 6.4%. The time point is: persistent/refractory GD, antithyroid drugs over 5 years with positive TRAb. With RNA extracted from PBMCs as input, the TCR library was made. The material sequenced was peripheral blood mononuclear cells (PBMCs), taken when the disease was refractory, from a patient treated with antithyroid drugs. These receptors all come from a female donor with Graves disease.

This clonotype came up many times. The V and J genes are TRBV6-9 and TRBJ2-4, with no clear D. V shed 4 bases and J shed 6 bases, with 7 bases lying between them. The germline gives CDR1 MNHGY, CDR2 SVAAGI. The CDR3 is 12 amino acids. Here the CDR3 DNA reads TGTGCCAGCAGTTCCGACACAAACATTCAGTACTTC. Amino acid sequence: CASSSDTNIQYF.

The chain combines TRBV5-6 with TRBJ2-5; no definite D call. The germline gives CDR1 SGHDT, CDR2 YYEEEE. This CDR3 is built from 15 residues. V lost 3 bases, J lost 1 base, and 13 bases lay in between. The CDR3 loop is CASSWEPGPQETQYF. CDR3 nucleotides: TGTGCCAGCAGCTGGGAACCGGGCCCCCAAGAGACCCAGTACTTC.

Ten or more counts support this clonotype. The V gene is TRBV27, the J gene TRBJ2-7; D not certain. Trimming took off 4 bases at V and 7 bases at J, with 11 bases between the two ends. In germline, CDR1 is MNHEY, CDR2 SMNVEV (reference sequence). CDR3 length: 12 amino acids. The CDR3 spells CASSWAFGEQYF. The CDR3 DNA reads as TGTGCCAGCAGTTGGGCCTTCGGGGAGCAGTACTTC.

This clonotype appeared many times. The chain carries TRBV28 and TRBJ2-5, with unresolved D. V lost 5 bases and J 11 bases, leaving 15 bases between the germline ends. The germline V gene encodes CDR1 MDHEN and CDR2 SYDVKM. This CDR3 has 12 residues. Here the CDR3 DNA reads TGTGCCAGCAGTCCTCCGTTCTTGGCTCAGTACTTC. Translating it yields CASSPPFLAQYF.

V is TRBV19 and J is TRBJ1-1, with 8 nucleotides matching TRBD1. Germline values: CDR1 LNHDA, CDR2 SQIVND (reference sequence). V lost 5 bases, J lost 6 bases, and 5 bases stayed unmatched. CDR3 length: 13 residues. CDR3 sequence (DNA): TGTGCCAGTAGTGCTGACAGGGGATCTGAAGCTTTCTTT. It translates to CASSADRGSEAFF.